This T cell receptor (beta chain) derives from a study of shared clonotypes between healthy human individuals. The method was immunoSEQ multiplex PCR; TCRdb's version includes in-frame clones alone and lacks a portion of them. The table records roughly 510,000 clones, about three quarters of them present only once. Study-level findings and limits: Tissues were not sampled, only blood, and their repertoires likely differ.

This clone was recorded only once. Its specificity is not known. The CDR3 is 13 residues long. V was trimmed by 5 bases and J by 9 bases, leaving 14 bases between them. The germline V gene encodes CDR1 SGHAT and CDR2 FQNNGV. The receptor was derived from a woman in her thirties or forties in good health. Some clones in this sample may be carry-over from other donors' samples. Material for sequencing was PBMCs. This chain joins TRBV11-2 and TRBJ2-4; weak D call: TRBD1 (6 bases). The CDR3 sequence: CASSTTGYAIQYF. In DNA form, the CDR3 reads TGTGCCAGCAGCACAACAGGGTACGCCATTCAGTACTTC.